These 21 T cell receptor beta chains came from one sample sequenced in a study of blood T cell repertoires in COVID-19. The protocol was immunoSEQ multiplex PCR, while the TCRdb copy is restricted to in-frame clones and leaves out a portion. Counted here are over 200,000 clones, 91% occurring once; the ten biggest clones make up just over 2.5%. The sequencing input was peripheral blood. Receptors originate from a person aged 18-29 years with COVID-19, enrolled during active disease.

The V call is TRBV24-1, the J call TRBJ2-4; the D gene is possibly TRBD2 (7 bases). V was clipped by 0 bases and J by 0 bases, with 11 bases between them. CDR1 KGHDR and CDR2 SFDVKD come from the germline V gene. The CDR3 runs to 17 residues. CDR3 sequence reads: CATSDLRGGQAKNIQYF. The CDR3 nucleotides are TGTGCCACCAGTGATTTGAGGGGGGGACAAGCCAAAAACATTCAGTACTTC.

At least ten counts were recorded for this clone. The chain couples TRBV18 to TRBJ2-7, with TRBD2 as a possible D gene (6 bases). This CDR3 has 14 residues. Trimming left V 0 bases short and J 0 bases short, with 6 bases between. CDR1 is KGHSH and CDR2 is LQKENI in the germline V gene. The CDR3 loop reads CASSPPGLSYEQYF. CDR3 nucleotides: TGTGCCAGCTCACCACCGGGACTCTCCTACGAGCAGTACTTC.

The CDR3 DNA reads as TGTGCCAGCAGCGTAGCTTGGGGACAGGGCTACGAGCAGTACTTC. This codes for CASSVAWGQGYEQYF. V is TRBV9 and J is TRBJ2-7; 9 bases match TRBD1. V dropped 0 bases and J dropped 3; count of bases not matched to a gene: 4. Looked up from germline, CDR1 is SGDLS and CDR2 is YYNGEE. The CDR3 extends over 15 amino acids.

The chain combines TRBV12-3 or TRBV12-4 with TRBJ1-2; D is perhaps TRBD1 (5 bases). The CDR3 has 13 amino acids. Trimming took 4 bases from V and 6 from J, leaving 12 bases between them. The CDR3 DNA reads TGTGCCAGCAGTTGGGGGGATCTGAATGGCTACACCTTC. Residues: CASSWGDLNGYTF.

The gene calls are TRBV18 and TRBJ2-7; 11 bases match TRBD2. The CDR3 runs 15 residues. Germline CDR1 reads KGHSH; CDR2 reads LQKENI. V was pared by 2 bases and J by 5 bases, with 5 bases of the junction left unmatched. This CDR3 reads CASSPGLAGLDEQYF. CDR3 coding DNA: TGTGCCAGCTCACCAGGACTAGCGGGCCTTGACGAGCAGTACTTC.

The genes are TRBV3-1 (or the pseudogene TRBV3-2) and TRBJ2-3; 14 nucleotides agree with TRBD2. CDR1 is LGHDT and CDR2 is YNNKEL in the germline V gene (reference sequence). This CDR3 comprises 15 residues. The trim removed 4 bases at V and 7 bases at J, leaving 4 bases unmatched. CDR3 residues: CASSPGLAGGYTQYF. The CDR3 DNA sequence: TGTGCCAGCAGCCCTGGACTAGCGGGAGGATATACGCAGTATTTT.

CDR3 amino acids: CASTLSTTGGGYTF. The CDR3 nucleotides read TGTGCCAGCACCTTATCCACGACAGGCGGTGGCTACACCTTC. The rearrangement uses TRBV5-6 and TRBJ1-2; D perhaps matches TRBD1 (6 bases). This CDR3 spans 14 amino acids. The V end lost 6 bases, the J end lost 7 bases, and 19 bases lay between the germline ends. Germline values: CDR1 SGHDT, CDR2 YYEEEE.

This chain connects TRBV7-2 to TRBJ1-3, with 7 bases fitting TRBD1. CDR1 SGHTA and CDR2 FQGNSA come from the germline V gene. The CDR3 runs to 16 residues. The V segment lost 5 bases and the J segment 4 bases; nucleotides outside the gene matches: 11. CDR3 DNA sequence: TGTGCCAGCAGCCCCACAGGGGATGTGGGGGGAAACACCATATATTTT. Protein: CASSPTGDVGGNTIYF.

The chain joins TRBV30 to TRBJ1-1; D is unresolved. The V end was cut by 3 bases, the J end by 1 base, with 12 bases between. The CDR3 sequence is 14 residues long. Per germline, CDR1 GTSNPN and CDR2 SVGIG (reference sequence). In DNA, the CDR3 is TGTGCCTGGAGGGGCCTTACACCGAACACTGAAGCTTTCTTT. It translates to CAWRGLTPNTEAFF.

This clone was seen a single time. The rearrangement joins TRBV2 to TRBJ2-7; 14 bases map to TRBD2. This CDR3 comprises 16 residues. The V gene's germline CDR1 is SNHLY and CDR2 FYNNEI. Trimming at V came to 7 bases and at J to 2 bases, leaving 7 bases not matched to a gene. The CDR3 DNA is TGTGCCAGCATGGGGACTAGCGGGAGTCGAGCCTACGAGCAGTACTTC. As protein: CASMGTSGSRAYEQYF. Full variable domain (outside the CDR3, taken from reference TRBV2 and TRBJ2-7): EPEVTQTPSHQVTQMGQEVILRCVPISNHLYFYWYRQILGQKVEFLVSFYNNEISEKSEIFDDQFSVERPDGSNFTLKIRSTKLEDSAMYFCASMGTSGSRAYEQYFGPGTRLTVT.

This rearrangement joins TRBV6-5 to TRBJ2-2, with 8 bases lining up with TRBD2. CDR1 is MNHEY, CDR2 SVGAGI, per germline. V shed 8 bases and J 5 bases; nucleotides not matched to a gene: 10. This CDR3 is built from 15 residues. The CDR3 sequence: CASAAGRARTGELFF. The CDR3, as DNA: TGTGCCAGCGCGGCCGGGAGGGCAAGGACCGGGGAGCTGTTTTTT.

This sequence joins TRBV4-1 and TRBJ2-3; D gene ambiguous. The V gene's germline CDR1 is MGHRA and CDR2 YSYEKL. With 3 bases removed from V and 4 bases from J, the gap between germline ends came to 11 bases. CDR3 length equals 14 residues. The CDR3 protein is CASSHPQLPDTQYF. In DNA, the CDR3 is TGCGCCAGCAGCCACCCCCAACTGCCAGATACGCAGTATTTT.

The V call is TRBV29-1, the J call TRBJ1-2; D remains ambiguous. This CDR3 comprises 12 residues. CDR1 is SQVTM, CDR2 ANQGSEA, per germline. Trimming took 6 bases from V and 4 from J, leaving 12 bases between them. In DNA form, the CDR3 reads TGCAGCGTCACCACCGAGGGCTATGGCTACACCTTC. Translation gives CSVTTEGYGYTF.

The chain has TRBV6-5 and TRBJ2-2, with 7 bases identical to TRBD1. The CDR3 loop spans 15 amino acids. The V gene's germline CDR1 is MNHEY and CDR2 SVGAGI. V gave up 2 bases and J gave up 3 bases; unmatched junction bases: 3. The CDR3 loop reads CASSYKGTDTGELFF. Here the CDR3 DNA reads TGTGCCAGCAGTTACAAGGGGACAGACACCGGGGAGCTGTTTTTT.

The V gene is TRBV6-1, the J gene TRBJ1-1; a possible D gene is TRBD1 (5 bases). Looked up from germline, CDR1 is MNHNS and CDR2 is SASEGT. This CDR3 contains 14 residues. V was shortened by 1 base and J by 0 bases, with 6 bases between the two germline ends. CDR3 protein: CASSEDRLNTEAFF. The CDR3 region has the DNA TGTGCCAGCAGTGAAGACAGGTTGAACACTGAAGCTTTCTTT.

The chain joins TRBV7-3 to TRBJ1-2, with 7 bases that match TRBD1. CDR3 length: 14 residues. The germline CDR1 and CDR2 sequences are SGHTA and FQGTGA. The V gene end was trimmed by 0 bases and the J gene end by 3 bases; junction bases not matched to a gene: 1. DNA of the CDR3: TGTGCCAGCAGCTTAACCGACAGGGACTATGGCTACACCTTC. Protein: CASSLTDRDYGYTF.

The CDR3 sequence is CASRTRTANTDTQYF. CDR3 DNA: TGTGCCAGCAGAACTCGGACAGCTAACACAGATACGCAGTATTTT. V is TRBV5-6 and J is TRBJ2-3; D may be TRBD1 (6 bases). From germline, CDR1 is SGHDT and CDR2 YYEEEE. This CDR3 region has 15 residues. Between the trimmed V and J ends, which lost 5 bases and 2 bases, there was a span of 15 bases.

The J gene is TRBJ2-3, the V gene TRBV9; D unresolved. V lost 1 base, J lost 2 bases, and 11 bases lay in between. Looked up from germline, CDR1 is SGDLS and CDR2 is YYNGEE. The CDR3 runs to 15 residues. CDR3 DNA sequence: TGTGCCAGCAGCGTAACTTCGACAACCACAGATACGCAGTATTTT. The encoded protein is CASSVTSTTTDTQYF. The complete variable domain, with remaining parts taken from reference TRBV9 and TRBJ2-3, reads DSGVTQTPKHLITATGQRVTLRCSPRSGDLSVYWYQQSLDQGLQFLIQYYNGEERAKGNILERFSAQQFPDLHSELNLSSLELGDSALYFCASSVTSTTTDTQYFGPGTRLTVL.

This clone is a singleton in its sample. J is TRBJ1-2 and V is TRBV4-1; 7 positions agree with TRBD1. Germline lookup yields CDR1 MGHRA and CDR2 YSYEKL. CDR3 length equals 14 residues. V gave up 2 bases and J gave up 4 bases; unmatched junction bases: 4. CDR3 DNA sequence: TGCGCCAGCAGCCAACCCGGGACAGTCTATGGCTACACCTTC. Translated: CASSQPGTVYGYTF.

DNA for the CDR3: TGTGCCAGCAGTTACTCGCCAGGTGCCTACGAGCAGTACTTC. Translating it yields CASSYSPGAYEQYF. The V and J genes are TRBV6-2 or TRBV6-3 and TRBJ2-7; D call uncertain. Trimming left V 0 bases short and J 2 bases short, with 8 bases between. The germline V gene encodes CDR1 MNHEY and CDR2 SVGEGT. This CDR3 has 14 amino acids.

The V gene is TRBV7-9, the J gene TRBJ1-5; 7 bases map to TRBD1. Germline V CDR1 and CDR2: SEHNR, FQNEAQ (reference sequence). Trimming removed 1 base from V and 0 bases from J; junction bases left unmatched: 6. CDR3 size: 17 residues. CDR3 coding DNA: TGTGCCAGCAGCTTAGTAGGGGCAGGGGGTAGCAATCAGCCCCAGCATTTT. Protein: CASSLVGAGGSNQPQHF.